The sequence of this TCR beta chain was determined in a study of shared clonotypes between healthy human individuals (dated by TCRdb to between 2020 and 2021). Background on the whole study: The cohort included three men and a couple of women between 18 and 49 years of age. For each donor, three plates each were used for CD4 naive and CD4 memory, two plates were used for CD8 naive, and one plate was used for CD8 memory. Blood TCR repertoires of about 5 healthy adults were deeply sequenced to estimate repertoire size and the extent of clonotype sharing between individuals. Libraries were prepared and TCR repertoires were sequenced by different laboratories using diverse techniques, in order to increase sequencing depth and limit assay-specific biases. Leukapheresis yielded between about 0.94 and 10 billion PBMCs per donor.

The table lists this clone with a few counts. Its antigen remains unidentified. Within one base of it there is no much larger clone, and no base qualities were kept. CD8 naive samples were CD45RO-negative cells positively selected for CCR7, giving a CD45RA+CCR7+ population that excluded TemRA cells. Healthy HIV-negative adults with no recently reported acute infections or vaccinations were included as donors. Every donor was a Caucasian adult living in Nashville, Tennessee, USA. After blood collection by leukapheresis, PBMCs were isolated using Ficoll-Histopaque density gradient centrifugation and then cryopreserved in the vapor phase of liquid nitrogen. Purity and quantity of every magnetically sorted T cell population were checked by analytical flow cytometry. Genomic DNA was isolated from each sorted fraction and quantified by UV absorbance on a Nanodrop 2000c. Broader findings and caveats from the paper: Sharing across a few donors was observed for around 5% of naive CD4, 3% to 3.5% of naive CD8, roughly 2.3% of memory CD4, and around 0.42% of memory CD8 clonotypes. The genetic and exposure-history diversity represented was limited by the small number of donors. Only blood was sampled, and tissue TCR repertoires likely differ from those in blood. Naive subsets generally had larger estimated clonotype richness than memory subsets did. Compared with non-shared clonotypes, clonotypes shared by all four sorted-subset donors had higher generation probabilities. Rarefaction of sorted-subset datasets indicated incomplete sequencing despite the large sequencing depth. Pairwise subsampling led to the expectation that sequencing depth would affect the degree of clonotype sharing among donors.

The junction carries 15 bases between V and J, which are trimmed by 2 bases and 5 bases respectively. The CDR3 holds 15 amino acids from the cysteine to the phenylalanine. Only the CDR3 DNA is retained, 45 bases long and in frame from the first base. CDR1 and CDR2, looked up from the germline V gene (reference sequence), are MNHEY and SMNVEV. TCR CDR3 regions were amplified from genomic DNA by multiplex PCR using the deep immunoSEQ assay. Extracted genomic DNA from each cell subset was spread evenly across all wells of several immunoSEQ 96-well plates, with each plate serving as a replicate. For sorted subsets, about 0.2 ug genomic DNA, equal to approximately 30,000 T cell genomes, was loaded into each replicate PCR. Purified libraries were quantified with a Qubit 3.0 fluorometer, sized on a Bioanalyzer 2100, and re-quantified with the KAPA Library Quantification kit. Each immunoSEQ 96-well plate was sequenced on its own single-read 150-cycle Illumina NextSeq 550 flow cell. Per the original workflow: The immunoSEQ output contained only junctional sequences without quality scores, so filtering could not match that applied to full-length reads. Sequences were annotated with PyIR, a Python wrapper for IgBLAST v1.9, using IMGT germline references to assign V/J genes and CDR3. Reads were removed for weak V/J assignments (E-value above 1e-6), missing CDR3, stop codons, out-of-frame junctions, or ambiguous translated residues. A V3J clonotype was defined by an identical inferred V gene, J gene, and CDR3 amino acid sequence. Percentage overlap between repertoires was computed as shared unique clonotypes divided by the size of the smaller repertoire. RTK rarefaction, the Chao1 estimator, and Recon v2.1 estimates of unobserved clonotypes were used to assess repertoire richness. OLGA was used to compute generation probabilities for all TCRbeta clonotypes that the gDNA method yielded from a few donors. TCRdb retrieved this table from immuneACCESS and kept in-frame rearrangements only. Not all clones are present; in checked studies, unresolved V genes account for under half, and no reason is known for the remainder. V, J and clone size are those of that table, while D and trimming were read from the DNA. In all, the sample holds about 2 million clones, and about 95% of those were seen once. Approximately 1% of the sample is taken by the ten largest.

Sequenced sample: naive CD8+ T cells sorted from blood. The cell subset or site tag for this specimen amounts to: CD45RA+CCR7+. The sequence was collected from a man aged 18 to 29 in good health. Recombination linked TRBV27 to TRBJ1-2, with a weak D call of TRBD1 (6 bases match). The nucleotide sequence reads TGTGCCAGCAGTTTAGGGGCAGGGGCCCGGTATGGCTACACCTTC. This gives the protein CASSLGAGARYGYTF.